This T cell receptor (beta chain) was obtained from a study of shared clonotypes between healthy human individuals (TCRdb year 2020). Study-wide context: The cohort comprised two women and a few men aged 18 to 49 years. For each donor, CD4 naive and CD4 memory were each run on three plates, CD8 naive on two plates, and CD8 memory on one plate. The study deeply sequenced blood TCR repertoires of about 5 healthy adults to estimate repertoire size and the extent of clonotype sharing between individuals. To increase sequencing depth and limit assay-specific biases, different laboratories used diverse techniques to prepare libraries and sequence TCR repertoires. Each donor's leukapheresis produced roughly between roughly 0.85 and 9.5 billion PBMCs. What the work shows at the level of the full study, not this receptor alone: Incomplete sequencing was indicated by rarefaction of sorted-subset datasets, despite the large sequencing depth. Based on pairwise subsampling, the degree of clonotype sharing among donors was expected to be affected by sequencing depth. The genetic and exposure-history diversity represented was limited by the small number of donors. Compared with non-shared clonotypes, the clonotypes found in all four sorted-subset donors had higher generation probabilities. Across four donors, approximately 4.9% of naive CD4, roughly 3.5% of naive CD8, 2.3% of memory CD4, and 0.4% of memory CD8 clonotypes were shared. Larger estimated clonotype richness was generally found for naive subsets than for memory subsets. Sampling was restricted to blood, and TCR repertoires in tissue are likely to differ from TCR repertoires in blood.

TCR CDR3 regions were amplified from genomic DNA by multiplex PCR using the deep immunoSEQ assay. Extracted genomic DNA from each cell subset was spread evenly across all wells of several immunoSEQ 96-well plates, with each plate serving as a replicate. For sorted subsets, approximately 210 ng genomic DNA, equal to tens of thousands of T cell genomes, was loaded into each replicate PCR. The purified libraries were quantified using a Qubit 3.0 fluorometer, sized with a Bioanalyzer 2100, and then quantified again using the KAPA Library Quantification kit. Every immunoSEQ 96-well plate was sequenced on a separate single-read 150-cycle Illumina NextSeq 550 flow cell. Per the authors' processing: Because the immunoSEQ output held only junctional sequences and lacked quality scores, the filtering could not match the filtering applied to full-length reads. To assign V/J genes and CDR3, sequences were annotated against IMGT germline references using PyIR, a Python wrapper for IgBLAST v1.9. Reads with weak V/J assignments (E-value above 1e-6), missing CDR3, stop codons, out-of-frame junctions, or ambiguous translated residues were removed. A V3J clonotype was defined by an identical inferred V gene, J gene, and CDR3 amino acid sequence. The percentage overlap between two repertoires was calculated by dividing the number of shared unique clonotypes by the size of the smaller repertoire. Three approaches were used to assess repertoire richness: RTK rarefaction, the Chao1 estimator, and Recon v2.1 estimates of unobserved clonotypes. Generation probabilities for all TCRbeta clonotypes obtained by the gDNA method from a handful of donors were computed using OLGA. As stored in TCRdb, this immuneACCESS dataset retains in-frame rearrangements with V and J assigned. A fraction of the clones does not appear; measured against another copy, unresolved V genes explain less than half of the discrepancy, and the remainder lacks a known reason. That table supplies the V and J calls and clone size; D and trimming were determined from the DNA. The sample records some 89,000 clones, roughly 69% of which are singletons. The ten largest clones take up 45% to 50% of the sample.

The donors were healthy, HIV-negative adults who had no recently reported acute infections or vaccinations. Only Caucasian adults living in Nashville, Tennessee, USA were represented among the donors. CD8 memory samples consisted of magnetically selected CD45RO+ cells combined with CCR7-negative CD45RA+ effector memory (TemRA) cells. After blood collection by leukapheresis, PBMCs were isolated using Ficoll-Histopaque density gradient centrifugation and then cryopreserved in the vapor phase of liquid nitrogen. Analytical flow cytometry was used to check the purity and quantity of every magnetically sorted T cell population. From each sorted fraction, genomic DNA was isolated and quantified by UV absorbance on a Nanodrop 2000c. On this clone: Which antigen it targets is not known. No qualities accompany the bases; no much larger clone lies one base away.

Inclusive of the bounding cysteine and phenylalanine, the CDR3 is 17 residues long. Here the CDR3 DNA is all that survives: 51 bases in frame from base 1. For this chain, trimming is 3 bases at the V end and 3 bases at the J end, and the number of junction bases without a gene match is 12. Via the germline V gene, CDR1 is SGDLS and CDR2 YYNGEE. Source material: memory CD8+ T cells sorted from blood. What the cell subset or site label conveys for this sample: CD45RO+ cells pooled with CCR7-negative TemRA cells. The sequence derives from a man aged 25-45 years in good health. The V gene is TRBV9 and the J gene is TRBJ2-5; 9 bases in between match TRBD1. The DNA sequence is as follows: TGTGCCAGCAGCGGAGGGCCAGCCCGGGACAGGGAAGAGACCCAGTACTTC. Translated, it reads CASSGGPARDREETQYF. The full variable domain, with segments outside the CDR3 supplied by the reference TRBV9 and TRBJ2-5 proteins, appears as DSGVTQTPKHLITATGQRVTLRCSPRSGDLSVYWYQQSLDQGLQFLIQYYNGEERAKGNILERFSAQQFPDLHSELNLSSLELGDSALYFCASSGGPARDREETQYFGPGTRLLVL.